This T cell receptor beta chain emerged from a study of control samples from healthy donors and cancer patients. Produced via immunoSEQ multiplex PCR; TCRdb's table is partial and in-frame only. The profile shows about 180,000 clones, nearly 90% of them singletons. CDR1 is LNHDA and CDR2 is SQIVND in the germline V gene (reference sequence). V lost 2 bases, J lost 3 bases, and 7 bases lay in between. This CDR3 contains 13 residues. V and J are TRBV19 and TRBJ1-1, with no clear D. The TCR comes from a woman aged 45-60 years in good health. The sequenced material came from blood. The CDR3 sequence is CASSINGDTEAFF. In nucleotides, the CDR3 is TGTGCCAGTAGTATAAACGGGGACACTGAAGCTTTCTTT.